Given below is one T cell receptor beta chain in context. The data are from a study of metastatic and nonmetastatic thyroid tumors. The CDR3 consists of 14 residues. The germline gives CDR1 DFQATT, CDR2 SNEGSKA (reference sequence). Trimming shortened V by 6 bases and J by 0 bases, and 12 bases separated the two germline ends. Using MiXCR, TCRdb reanalyzed the PCR reads. The table includes about 6,200 clones, about 32% detected once. Treatment of any kind had been given to no patient before thyroid surgery. The J gene is TRBJ1-3, the V gene TRBV20-1; no definite D call. Sequences were obtained from adjacent normal tissue. The sequence was obtained from a female donor with papillary thyroid cancer or a benign thyroid nodule (not recorded which). Some clones in this sample may be carry-over from other donors' samples. The CDR3 loop is CSASPVSSGNTIYF. CDR3 nucleotide sequence: TGCAGTGCCAGTCCCGTAAGCTCTGGAAACACCATATATTTT.